One TCR beta chain is described in this entry. The antigen remains unidentified. The V and J ends lost 4 bases and 0 bases respectively, with 6 bases between them. CDR3 length equals 13 residues. The V gene's germline CDR1 is SGHVS and CDR2 FNYEAQ. These data belong to a study of vaccination and CD4 T cells after COVID-19. Across the study: Eight to ten convalescent patients had mild and one had severe PCR-confirmed SARS-CoV-2 disease.

As to treatment: roughly 10-day PBMC culture with coronavirus spike peptide pools or control peptides (ViraFEST assay). The study sequenced cultured CD4+ T cell DNA using the Oncomine TCR Beta short-read assay. Scientists extracted genomic DNA from CD4+ T cells grown in culture. TCRdb reanalysed the PCR reads using MiXCR and keeps one entry per CDR3 protein. The profile shows roughly 17,000 distinct CDR3 sequences, around 32% of them singletons. The clonotype was recovered from a human donor with COVID-19. Sample: cultured CD4+ T cells from blood. The chain uses TRBV7-6 and TRBJ1-1, with D unresolved. The CDR3 reads CASSWKMNTEAFF. In DNA form, the CDR3 reads TGTGCCAGCAGCTGGAAGATGAACACTGAAGCTTTCTTT. The whole variable domain, remainder taken from reference TRBV7-6 and TRBJ1-1, is GAGVSQSPRYKVTKRGQDVALRCDPISGHVSLYWYRQALGQGPEFLTYFNYEAQQDKSGLPNDRFSAERPEGSISTLTIQRTEQRDSAMYRCASSWKMNTEAFFGQGTRLTVV.